This T cell receptor (beta chain) was retrieved from a study of blood T cells in healthy people across ages. Alongside a J-beta primer mix, a sample-barcoded 5' primer served in a second PCR lasting roughly 6 to 12 cycles. TCRdb called the 5' RACE reads again in MiXCR, with one record for every CDR3 protein. The sample yields hundreds of thousands of distinct CDR3 sequences, 40% to 50% seen once. CDR1 and CDR2 (germline): DFQATT, SNEGSKA (reference sequence). V was clipped by 0 bases and J by 4 bases, with 5 bases between them. The length of the CDR3 is 12 residues. Points from the study as a whole: Observed TCR beta diversity per million T cells went down as age went up. This fall followed a roughly linear course with age. No one knew whether donors had CMV, which possibly confounded expanded clonotype changes.

As concerns this clonotype: The antigen remains unidentified.

V is TRBV20-1 and J is TRBJ2-3; D gene ambiguous. Sequences were obtained from blood. This TCR was recovered from a man aged 60-69 years in good health. The CDR3, as DNA: TGCAGTGCTAGAGACATGGCAGATACGCAGTATTTT. Its protein is CSARDMADTQYF.